Listed here are 17 T cell receptor beta chains from one sample, sequenced in a study of beta chain features in type 1 diabetes. Expressed TCRB transcripts got sequenced, as all isolated RNA was reverse transcribed. The data were produced by immunoSEQ multiplex PCR, yet TCRdb's version contains in-frame clones alone and is incomplete. This sample carries 450,000 to 600,000 clones, 30% of them seen once, and the ten largest clones take about 0.06%. The sample was naive CD4+ T cells from blood. Every receptor here comes from a young man in good health.

V gene TRBV9 combines with J gene TRBJ2-2; D not certain. The CDR3 sequence is 15 residues long. Germline values: CDR1 SGDLS, CDR2 YYNGEE. V dropped 0 bases and J dropped 7 bases, with 13 bases sitting between them. The CDR3 DNA follows: TGTGCCAGCAGCGTAGCCGCACCCGTAGGCGGGGAGCTGTTTTTT. As protein: CASSVAAPVGGELFF.

This chain connects TRBV4-2 to TRBJ1-2; D not resolved. There are 13 residues in the CDR3. Germline V gene sequence: CDR1 LGHNA, CDR2 YNFKEQ. Trimming shortened V by 6 bases and J by 8 bases, and 16 bases separated the two germline ends. The CDR3 region is CASSQEGRYGYTF. In nucleotides, the CDR3 is TGTGCCAGCAGTCAGGAGGGTCGTTACGGCTACACCTTC.

This clone showed up just once. V is TRBV9 and J is TRBJ2-7; unclear D gene. The V end was cut by 2 bases, the J end by 3 bases, with 12 bases between. The V gene's germline CDR1 is SGDLS and CDR2 YYNGEE. This CDR3 has 14 residues. The CDR3 nucleotides are TGTGCCAGCAGCGTTTTGTCCTACGGCTACGAGCAGTACTTC. Translating gives CASSVLSYGYEQYF.

The chain links TRBV7-3 to TRBJ2-1; 9 bases align to TRBD1. Trimming took 6 bases from V and 7 from J; bases not matched to a gene: 4. The CDR3 covers 13 residues. The germline V gene encodes CDR1 SGHTA and CDR2 FQGTGA. CDR3 sequence: CASSRDRVNEQFF. The CDR3, as DNA: TGTGCCAGCAGTCGGGACAGGGTGAATGAGCAGTTCTTC. Full variable domain (rest looked up from reference TRBV7-3 and TRBJ2-1): GAGVSQTPSNKVTEKGKYVELRCDPISGHTALYWYRQSLGQGPEFLIYFQGTGAADDSGLPNDRFFAVRPEGSVSTLKIQRTERGDSAVYLCASSRDRVNEQFFGPGTRLTVL.

CDR3 nucleotide sequence: TGTGCCTGGAGTCCCTCTCGGGAAGCTTTCTTT. As protein: CAWSPSREAFF. The chain recombines TRBV30 with TRBJ1-1, with D unclear. Between the trimmed V and J ends, which lost 2 bases and 8 bases, there was a span of 9 bases. Germline V gene data show CDR1 as GTSNPN and CDR2 as SVGIG (reference sequence). The CDR3 has 11 residues.

The V and J genes are TRBV19 and TRBJ2-1; 7 bases fit TRBD2. The CDR3 length is 14 residues. V lost 3 bases to trimming and J lost 6 bases; unmatched junction nucleotides: 5. Germline V CDR1 and CDR2: LNHDA, SQIVND (reference sequence). DNA for the CDR3: TGTGCCAGTAGTATTATGGGGAGGGGCAATGAGCAGTTCTTC. Protein product: CASSIMGRGNEQFF.

This clone has just a few counts. The chain carries TRBV30 and TRBJ2-3, with 10 bases that match TRBD1. The germline V gene encodes CDR1 GTSNPN and CDR2 SVGIG (reference sequence). The CDR3 is made up of 15 amino acids. After removal of 1 base from V and 4 bases from J, the junction contained 5 bases not matched to a gene. CDR3 sequence (DNA): TGTGCCTGGAGTGCCGGGACAGGGGACTCAGATACGCAGTATTTT. It specifies CAWSAGTGDSDTQYF. Full variable domain (rest looked up from reference TRBV30 and TRBJ2-3): SQTIHQWPATLVQPVGSPLSLECTVEGTSNPNLYWYRQAAGRGLQLLFYSVGIGQISSEVPQNLSASRPQDRQFILSSKKLLLSDSGFYLCAWSAGTGDSDTQYFGPGTRLTVL.

The table lists this clone with a few counts. This rearrangement joins TRBV14 to TRBJ1-2; possibly TRBD1 for D (5 bases). CDR3 length equals 14 residues. CDR1 and CDR2 (germline): SGHDN, FVKESK. V lost 1 base and J lost 0, with 6 bases in between. CDR3 loop: CASSQGQSNYGYTF. In DNA form, the CDR3 reads TGTGCCAGCAGCCAAGGACAGTCTAACTATGGCTACACCTTC. Variable domain in full (rest from reference TRBV14 and TRBJ1-2): EAGVTQFPSHSVIEKGQTVTLRCDPISGHDNLYWYRRVMGKEIKFLLHFVKESKQDESGMPNNRFLAERTGGTYSTLKVQPAELEDSGVYFCASSQGQSNYGYTFGSGTRLTVV.

On this clone itself: The same CDR3 arises from other DNA sequences in this sample as well. The rearrangement joins TRBV7-2 to TRBJ2-4; D could derive from TRBD1 or TRBD2 (5 bases each). The V gene's germline CDR1 is SGHTA and CDR2 FQGNSA. V lost 0 bases and J lost 1, with 7 bases in between. The CDR3 extends over 15 amino acids. Here the CDR3 reads CASSLAWGAKNIQYF. The CDR3 bases are TGTGCCAGCAGCTTAGCTTGGGGGGCCAAAAACATTCAGTACTTC.

This chain connects TRBV18 to TRBJ2-5, with TRBD1 identical over 7 bases. From germline, CDR1 is KGHSH and CDR2 LQKENI. The CDR3 contains 15 residues. The J segment lost 0 bases and the V segment lost 2 bases, leaving 3 bases of the junction unmatched. The CDR3 DNA is TGTGCCAGCTCACCATTCACAGGGGACCAAGAGACCCAGTACTTC. Protein sequence: CASSPFTGDQETQYF.

The J gene is TRBJ2-3, the V gene TRBV5-1, with unresolved D. The germline gives CDR1 SGHRS, CDR2 YFSETQ. Trimming removed 1 base from V and 2 bases from J, with 11 bases in between. The CDR3 is 15 residues long. This CDR3 reads CASSLSRADTDTQYF. The DNA for the CDR3 is TGCGCCAGCAGCTTGTCTCGGGCAGACACAGATACGCAGTATTTT.

This chain connects TRBV7-8 to TRBJ1-4; possibly TRBD1 for D (6 bases). Per the germline V gene, CDR1 is SGHVS and CDR2 is FQNEAQ. Deletions cut 5 bases from V and 8 bases from J, with 18 bases between. The CDR3 is 15 residues long. CDR3 sequence reads: CASSPLYREGEKLFF. CDR3 DNA sequence: TGTGCCAGCAGCCCACTTTACAGGGAAGGAGAAAAACTGTTTTTT.

V and J are TRBV29-1 and TRBJ1-1, with a tentative D call TRBD1 (5 bases). The CDR3 length is 13 residues. The germline gives CDR1 SQVTM, CDR2 ANQGSEA. Trimming took off 7 bases at V and 2 bases at J, with 14 bases between the two ends. The CDR3 reads CSATTAPNTEAFF. The DNA for the CDR3 is TGCAGCGCAACGACAGCGCCCAACACTGAAGCTTTCTTT.

This clone was counted a few times. The chain couples TRBV30 to TRBJ1-2; the D gene is possibly TRBD1 (5 bases). Germline CDR1 is GTSNPN and CDR2 is SVGIG (reference sequence). The germline V and J ends were trimmed by 3 bases and 2 bases, with 10 bases remaining between them. CDR3 size: 13 residues. The CDR3 region is CAWSPGRNYGYTF. In DNA form, the CDR3 reads TGTGCCTGGAGCCCAGGGCGGAACTATGGCTACACCTTC.

This clone was observed a handful of times. The chain couples TRBV6-6 to TRBJ1-5; 8 nucleotides align to TRBD1. Germline lookup yields CDR1 MNHNY and CDR2 SVGAGI (reference sequence). Losses at the gene ends were 0 bases for V and 3 bases for J; bases not matched to a gene: 1. The CDR3 runs to 15 residues. This CDR3 reads CASSYSGQANQPQHF. The CDR3 DNA reads TGTGCCAGCAGTTACTCGGGACAGGCCAATCAGCCCCAGCATTTT.

This clone was counted only a few times. This chain connects TRBV4-2 to TRBJ2-5; 9 positions match TRBD2. Germline CDR1 LGHNA, CDR2 YNFKEQ. V was clipped by 1 base and J by 6 bases; unmatched bases: 6. The CDR3 has 15 amino acids. The CDR3 protein is CASSQAAGGPQTQYF. The CDR3 DNA reads TGTGCCAGCAGCCAAGCGGCGGGAGGGCCGCAGACCCAGTACTTC.

This clone was seen a few times. The V call is TRBV28, the J call TRBJ1-5, with no clear D. The V and J ends lost 4 bases and 0 bases respectively, with 7 bases between them. The CDR3 contains 14 residues. The germline CDR1 and CDR2 sequences are MDHEN and SYDVKM. The CDR3 spells CASSYVLSNQPQHF. CDR3 DNA sequence: TGTGCCAGCAGTTACGTCCTTAGCAATCAGCCCCAGCATTTT.